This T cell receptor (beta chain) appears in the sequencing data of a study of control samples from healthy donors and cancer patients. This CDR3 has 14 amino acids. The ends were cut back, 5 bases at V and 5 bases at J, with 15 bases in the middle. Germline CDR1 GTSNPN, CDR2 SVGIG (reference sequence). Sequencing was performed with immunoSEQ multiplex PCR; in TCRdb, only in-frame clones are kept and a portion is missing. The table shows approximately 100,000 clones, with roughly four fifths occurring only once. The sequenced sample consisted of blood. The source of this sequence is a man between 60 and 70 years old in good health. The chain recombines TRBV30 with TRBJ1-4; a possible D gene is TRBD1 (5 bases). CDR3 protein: CAWSVGRANEKLFF. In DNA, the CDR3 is TGTGCCTGGTCCGTGGGACGGGCAAATGAAAAACTGTTTTTT.